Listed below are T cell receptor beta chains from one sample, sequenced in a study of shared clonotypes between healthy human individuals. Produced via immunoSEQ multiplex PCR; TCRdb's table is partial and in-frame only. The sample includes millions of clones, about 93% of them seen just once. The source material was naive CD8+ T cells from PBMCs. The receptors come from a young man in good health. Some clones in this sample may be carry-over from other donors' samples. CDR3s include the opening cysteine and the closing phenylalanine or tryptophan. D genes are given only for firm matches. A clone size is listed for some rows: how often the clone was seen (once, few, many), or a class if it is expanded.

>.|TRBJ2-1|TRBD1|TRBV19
CASTLGGTTGGAYNEQFF
TGTGCCAGTACCCTAGGGGGGACTACAGGGGGCGCTTACAATGAGCAGTTCTTC
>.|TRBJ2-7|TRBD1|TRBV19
CASSMAFTGGGYEQYF
TGTGCCAGTAGTATGGCTTTTACAGGGGGCGGTTACGAGCAGTACTTC
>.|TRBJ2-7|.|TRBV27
CASSPTIPGEQYF
TGTGCCAGCAGTCCAACAATCCCGGGCGAGCAGTACTTC
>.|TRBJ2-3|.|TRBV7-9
CASSPVTTGKSTDTQYF
TGTGCCAGCAGCCCAGTGACAACAGGTAAATCCACAGATACGCAGTATTTT
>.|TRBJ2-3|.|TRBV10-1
CASSAPSTDTQYF
TGCGCCAGCAGTGCCCCCTCCACAGATACGCAGTATTTT
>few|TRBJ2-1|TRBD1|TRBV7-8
CASSSLTGDNEQFF
TGTGCCAGCAGCTCCCTGACAGGGGACAATGAGCAGTTCTTC
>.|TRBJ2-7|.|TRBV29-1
CSVEETGDRDHEQYF
TGCAGCGTTGAAGAGACGGGAGACAGGGATCACGAGCAGTACTTC
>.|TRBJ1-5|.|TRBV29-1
CSVGQGLYQPQHF
TGCAGCGTTGGGCAGGGGTTATATCAGCCCCAGCATTTT
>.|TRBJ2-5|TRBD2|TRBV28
CASSKAGGITQETQYF
TGTGCCAGCAGTAAAGCGGGAGGAATCACACAAGAGACCCAGTACTTC
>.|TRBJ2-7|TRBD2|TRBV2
CASSSGSTYEQYF
TGTGCCAGCAGCAGCGGGAGCACCTACGAGCAGTACTTC
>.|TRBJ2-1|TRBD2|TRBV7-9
CASSHPRGASGSNYNEQFF
TGTGCCAGCAGCCACCCCCGGGGGGCTAGCGGGAGTAATTACAATGAGCAGTTCTTC
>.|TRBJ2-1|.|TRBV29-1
CSVEAVVTGVYNEQFF
TGCAGCGTTGAAGCGGTTGTGACGGGAGTCTACAATGAGCAGTTCTTC
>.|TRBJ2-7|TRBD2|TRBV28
CASSLWLAGSDSYEQYF
TGTGCCAGCAGTTTATGGCTAGCGGGATCAGACTCCTACGAGCAGTACTTC
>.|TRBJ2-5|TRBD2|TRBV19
CASSLREAGETQYF
TGTGCCAGTAGTCTGCGGGAGGCTGGAGAGACCCAGTACTTC
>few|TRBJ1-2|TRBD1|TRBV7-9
CASSPGGTANYGYTF
TGTGCCAGCAGCCCCGGCGGGACAGCTAACTATGGCTACACCTTC
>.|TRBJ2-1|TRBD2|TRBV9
CASSVARASGANEQFF
TGTGCCAGCAGCGTAGCCAGGGCTAGCGGGGCCAATGAGCAGTTCTTC
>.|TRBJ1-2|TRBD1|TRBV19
CASSIGTGYGYTF
TGTGCCAGTAGTATCGGGACAGGCTATGGCTACACCTTC
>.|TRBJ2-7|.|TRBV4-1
CASSREGESSYEQYF
TGCGCCAGCAGCCGAGAGGGGGAGAGCTCCTACGAGCAGTACTTC
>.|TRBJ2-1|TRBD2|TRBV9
CASSVSGSAHNEQFF
TGTGCCAGCAGCGTTAGCGGGAGCGCCCACAATGAGCAGTTCTTC
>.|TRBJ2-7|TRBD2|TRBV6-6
CASIPKAGGSDEQYF
TGTGCCAGCATCCCTAAAGCGGGAGGTAGCGACGAGCAGTACTTC
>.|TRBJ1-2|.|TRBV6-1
CASSEVSGGLYGYTF
TGTGCCAGCAGTGAAGTTTCAGGAGGCCTCTATGGCTACACCTTC
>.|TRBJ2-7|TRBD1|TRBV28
CASSPSGTVTEQYF
TGTGCCAGCAGCCCGAGTGGGACAGTTACCGAGCAGTACTTC
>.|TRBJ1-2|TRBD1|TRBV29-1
CSHKNRGGYGYTF
TGCAGCCACAAAAACAGGGGCGGCTATGGCTACACCTTC
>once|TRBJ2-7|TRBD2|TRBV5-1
CASSEGLAGSYEQYF
TGCGCCAGCAGCGAGGGACTAGCGGGGTCCTACGAGCAGTACTTC
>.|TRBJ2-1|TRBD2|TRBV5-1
CASSSGLAKYNEQFF
TGCGCCAGCAGCTCCGGACTAGCGAAGTACAATGAGCAGTTCTTC
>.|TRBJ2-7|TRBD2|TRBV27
CASSVLAGGLEQYF
TGTGCCAGCAGCGTCCTAGCGGGCGGGTTGGAGCAGTACTTC
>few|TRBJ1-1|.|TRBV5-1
CASVMPGTNTEAFF
TGCGCCAGCGTTATGCCGGGAACTAACACTGAAGCTTTCTTT
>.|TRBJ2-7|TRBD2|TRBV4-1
CASSQAGLAGVYEQYF
TGCGCCAGCAGCCAAGCAGGACTAGCGGGAGTCTACGAGCAGTACTTC
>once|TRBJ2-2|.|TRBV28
CASSFLGVTGELFF
TGTGCCAGCAGTTTTCTAGGGGTCACCGGGGAGCTGTTTTTT
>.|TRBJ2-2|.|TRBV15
CATSRGSGPYTGELFF
TGTGCCACCAGCAGAGGGTCTGGACCCTACACCGGGGAGCTGTTTTTT
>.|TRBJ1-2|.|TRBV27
CASSLGGAGSLGYTF
TGTGCCAGCAGTTTGGGGGGAGCAGGGTCCCTTGGCTACACCTTC
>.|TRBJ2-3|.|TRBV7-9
CASSLKDSTDTQYF
TGTGCCAGCAGCTTGAAGGATAGTACAGATACGCAGTATTTT
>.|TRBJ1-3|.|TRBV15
CATKAEATIGNTIYF
TGTGCCACCAAGGCTGAGGCCACTATTGGAAACACCATATATTTT